The clone carrying this T cell receptor (beta chain) was recorded many times. CDR3 size: 17 residues. The germline V gene encodes CDR1 SGHRS and CDR2 YFSETQ. Losses at the gene ends were 3 bases for V and 2 bases for J; bases not matched to a gene: 9. This entry belongs to a study of spatial heterogeneity in lung cancer. TCRdb re-derived calls from the 5' RACE reads in MiXCR, one entry per CDR3 protein. Here the sample spans about 20,000 distinct CDR3 sequences, 9% to 10% being singletons. The time point: blood at routine non-recurrence follow-up after resection. The sequence was collected from a female donor with early-stage non-small cell lung cancer. The material was PBMCs, obtained at follow-up. The chain is built from TRBV5-1 and TRBJ2-1; 9 bases are a match to TRBD1. The CDR3 loop is CASSSSGTGWPYNEQFF. Here the CDR3 DNA reads TGCGCCAGCAGCTCCTCCGGGACAGGGTGGCCCTACAATGAGCAGTTCTTC.